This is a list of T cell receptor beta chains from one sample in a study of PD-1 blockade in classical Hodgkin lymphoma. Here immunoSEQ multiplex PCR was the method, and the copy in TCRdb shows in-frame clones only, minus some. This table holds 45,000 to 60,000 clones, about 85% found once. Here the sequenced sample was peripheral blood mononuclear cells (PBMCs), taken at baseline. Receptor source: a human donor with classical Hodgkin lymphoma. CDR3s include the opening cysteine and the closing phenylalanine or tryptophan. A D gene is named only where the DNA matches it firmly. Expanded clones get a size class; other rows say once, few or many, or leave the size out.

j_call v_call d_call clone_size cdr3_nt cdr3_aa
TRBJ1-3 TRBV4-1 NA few TGCGCCAGCAGCCAAGAGTTAAGGAACACCATATATTTT CASSQELRNTIYF
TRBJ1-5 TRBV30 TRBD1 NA TGTGCCTGGAACCCCCAGGGGGCCTGGAATCAGCCCCAGCATTTT CAWNPQGAWNQPQHF
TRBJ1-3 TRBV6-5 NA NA TGTGCCAGCAGTTCCCTCGGCATGCCGACTGGAAACACCATATATTTT CASSSLGMPTGNTIYF
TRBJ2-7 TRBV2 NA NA TGTGCCAGCACCGCGGGGGGGACAGGGTTCTACGAGCAGTACTTC CASTAGGTGFYEQYF
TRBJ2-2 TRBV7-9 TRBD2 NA TGTGCCAGCAGCTTTCTAGCGGTCAACACCGGGGAGCTGTTTTTT CASSFLAVNTGELFF
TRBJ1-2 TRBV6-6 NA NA TGTGCCAGCAGTTTCAGGACGGGTTTCTATGGCTACACCTTC CASSFRTGFYGYTF
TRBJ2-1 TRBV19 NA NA TGTGCCAGTAGTATCTCACTAGTCGGTGTCAATGAGCAGTTCTTC CASSISLVGVNEQFF
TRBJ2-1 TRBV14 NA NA TGTGCCAGCAGCCAAGTACACTCACTTGAAGAGCAGTTCTTC CASSQVHSLEEQFF
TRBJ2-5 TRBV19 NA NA TGTGCCAGTAGCCTTGGGGTAGTCGTGGAGACCCAGTACTTC CASSLGVVVETQYF
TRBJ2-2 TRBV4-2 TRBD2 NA TGTGCCAGCAGCTTAAGGACTAGCGGGTGTACCGGGGAGCTGTTTTTT CASSLRTSGCTGELFF
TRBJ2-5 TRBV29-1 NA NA TGCAGCGTTGAAAAAAATTCTATGGGCGGAGAGACCCAGTACTTC CSVEKNSMGGETQYF
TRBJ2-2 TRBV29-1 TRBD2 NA TGCAGCGTCGAGACGGGACTAGCGGGAGGAAATTTAGTCACCGGGGAGCTGTTTTTT CSVETGLAGGNLVTGELFF
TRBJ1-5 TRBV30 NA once TGTGCCTGGAGTCGGAGTGCAGGGCAGCCCCAGCATTTT CAWSRSAGQPQHF